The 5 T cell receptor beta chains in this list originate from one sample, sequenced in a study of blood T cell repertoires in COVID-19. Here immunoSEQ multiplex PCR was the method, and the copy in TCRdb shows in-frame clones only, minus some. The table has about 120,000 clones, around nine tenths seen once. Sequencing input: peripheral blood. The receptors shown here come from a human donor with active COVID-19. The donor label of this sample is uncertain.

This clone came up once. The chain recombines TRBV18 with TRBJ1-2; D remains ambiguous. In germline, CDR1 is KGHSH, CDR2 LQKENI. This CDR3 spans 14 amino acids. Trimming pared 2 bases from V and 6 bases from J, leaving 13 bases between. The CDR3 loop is CASSPGGRQHGYTF. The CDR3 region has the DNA TGTGCCAGCTCACCAGGCGGGAGGCAGCATGGCTACACCTTC.

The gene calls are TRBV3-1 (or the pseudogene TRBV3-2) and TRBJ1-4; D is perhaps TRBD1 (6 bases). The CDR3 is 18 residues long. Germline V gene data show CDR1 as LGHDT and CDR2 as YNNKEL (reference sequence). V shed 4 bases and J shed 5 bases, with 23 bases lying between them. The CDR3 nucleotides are TGTGCCAGCAGCCGGGTCAGCCCGATAAATGGGGGCAATGAAAAACTGTTTTTT. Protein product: CASSRVSPINGGNEKLFF.

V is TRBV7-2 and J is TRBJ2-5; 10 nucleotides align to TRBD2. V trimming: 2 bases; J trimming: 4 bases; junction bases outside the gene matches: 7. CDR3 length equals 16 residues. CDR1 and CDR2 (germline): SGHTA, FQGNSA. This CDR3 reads CASSLLVAGGLETQYF. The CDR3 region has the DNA TGTGCCAGCAGCTTATTGGTAGCGGGGGGTTTAGAGACCCAGTACTTC.

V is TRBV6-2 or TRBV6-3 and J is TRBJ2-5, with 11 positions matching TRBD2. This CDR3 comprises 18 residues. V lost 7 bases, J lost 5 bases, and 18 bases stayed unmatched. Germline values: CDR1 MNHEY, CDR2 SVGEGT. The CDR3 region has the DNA TGTGCCAGCACCCCCCCCCGCGGTTCTAGCGGGGGGAGGGAGACCCAGTACTTC. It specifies CASTPPRGSSGGRETQYF.

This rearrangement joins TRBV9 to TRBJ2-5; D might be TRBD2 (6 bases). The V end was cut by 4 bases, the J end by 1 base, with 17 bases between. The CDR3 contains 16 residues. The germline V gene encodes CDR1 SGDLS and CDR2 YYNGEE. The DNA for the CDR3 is TGTGCCAGCAGCCCCCGGGATTCGGGGGTCCAAGAGACCCAGTACTTC. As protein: CASSPRDSGVQETQYF.